The 9 T cell receptor beta chains reported below all come from one sample, sequenced in a study of tumor-infiltrating lymphocytes in localized non-small cell lung cancer (dated by TCRdb to about 2021). Library preparation used the immunoSEQ multiplex PCR assay. In TCRdb, the immuneACCESS table is reduced to in-frame sequences with V and J assigned. These tables do not hold every clone; where another copy was compared, an unresolved V gene accounts for under half, and the others remain unexplained. The sample table contains some 12,000 clones; only one count was recorded for about 78% of them. Clones ranked in the top ten supply 4.5% of the sample. Sequencing was done on a sample of lung tumor tissue. The source is a human donor with non-small cell lung cancer.

This CDR3 reads CASSLGGFYEQYF. As DNA, the CDR3 is TGTGCCAGCAGCCTCGGGGGATTCTACGAGCAGTACTTC. This chain joins TRBV5-6 and TRBJ2-7, with D perhaps TRBD2 (6 bases). Per the germline V gene, CDR1 is SGHDT and CDR2 is YYEEEE. Trimming shortened V by 4 bases and J by 3 bases, and 11 bases separated the two germline ends. This CDR3 region has 13 residues.

Judged by abundance, this clone is medium-sized. The J gene is TRBJ1-5, the V gene TRBV7-8; D possibly corresponds to TRBD1 (6 bases). Germline-derived CDR1 and CDR2 are SGHVS and FQNEAQ. The CDR3 is made up of 16 amino acids. V dropped 5 bases and J dropped 5 bases, with 19 bases sitting between them. Here the CDR3 reads CASSPMARQVYQPQHF. Written as DNA, the CDR3 is TGTGCCAGCAGCCCTATGGCCCGACAGGTTTATCAGCCCCAGCATTTT.

The chain combines TRBV7-8 with TRBJ2-1; D gene uncertain. V was pared by 4 bases and J by 4 bases, with 11 bases between. Germline V gene sequence: CDR1 SGHVS, CDR2 FQNEAQ. The CDR3 consists of 14 residues. The CDR3 loop reads CASSSRLDYNEQFF. The CDR3 nucleotides are TGTGCCAGCAGCTCAAGACTGGATTACAATGAGCAGTTCTTC.

The chain recombines TRBV6-1 with TRBJ2-1; the D call may be TRBD1 or TRBD2 (5 bases each). This CDR3 region has 14 residues. Deletions cut 11 bases from V and 2 bases from J, with 16 bases between. From germline, CDR1 is MNHNS and CDR2 SASEGT. CDR3 sequence reads: CAVGEMGAYNEQFF. As DNA, the CDR3 is TGTGCCGTGGGGGAAATGGGGGCCTACAATGAGCAGTTCTTC.

The CDR3 DNA follows: TGTGCCAGCCAGTACTCGGGGTTGGGGAATCAGCCCCAGCATTTT. Translated, it gives CASQYSGLGNQPQHF. J is TRBJ1-5 and V is TRBV2; D gene unclear. Trimming left V 8 bases short and J 4 bases short, with 18 bases between. The germline V gene has CDR1 SNHLY and CDR2 FYNNEI. CDR3 length: 15 residues.

This chain joins TRBV29-1 and TRBJ2-1; D gene uncertain. V lost 4 bases, J lost 0 bases, and 7 bases lay in between. This CDR3 comprises 13 residues. CDR1 and CDR2 from the germline V gene are SQVTM and ANQGSEA. CDR3 residues: CSVGRSSYNEQFF. Here the CDR3 DNA reads TGCAGCGTTGGTAGGAGCTCCTACAATGAGCAGTTCTTC.

The chain recombines TRBV30 with TRBJ2-7, with D perhaps matching TRBD2 (5 bases). Per the germline V gene, CDR1 is GTSNPN and CDR2 is SVGIG (reference sequence). The CDR3 covers 13 residues. The V and J ends lost 1 base and 3 bases respectively, with 10 bases between them. The chain's CDR3 is CAWSGRGLYEQYF. The DNA for the CDR3 is TGTGCCTGGAGTGGAAGAGGGCTCTACGAGCAGTACTTC.

The CDR3, as DNA: TGTGCCAGCAGCCCTGTGGGGCGGGAAGAGACCCAGTACTTC. Translated, it gives CASSPVGREETQYF. The chain uses TRBV7-7 and TRBJ2-5; the D call may be TRBD1 or TRBD2 (5 bases each). This CDR3 is built from 14 residues. Germline CDR1 is SSHAT and CDR2 is FNYEAQ (reference sequence). The V end lost 5 bases, the J end lost 3 bases, and 13 bases lay between the germline ends.

Only one count was recorded for this clone. The J gene is TRBJ1-3, the V gene TRBV9; D remains unclear. The CDR3 extends over 14 amino acids. V dropped 0 bases and J dropped 2 bases, with 6 bases sitting between them. Germline V gives CDR1 SGDLS, CDR2 YYNGEE. In nucleotides, the CDR3 is TGTGCCAGCAGCGTAGGAGGAACTGGAAACACCATATATTTT. It yields the protein CASSVGGTGNTIYF.